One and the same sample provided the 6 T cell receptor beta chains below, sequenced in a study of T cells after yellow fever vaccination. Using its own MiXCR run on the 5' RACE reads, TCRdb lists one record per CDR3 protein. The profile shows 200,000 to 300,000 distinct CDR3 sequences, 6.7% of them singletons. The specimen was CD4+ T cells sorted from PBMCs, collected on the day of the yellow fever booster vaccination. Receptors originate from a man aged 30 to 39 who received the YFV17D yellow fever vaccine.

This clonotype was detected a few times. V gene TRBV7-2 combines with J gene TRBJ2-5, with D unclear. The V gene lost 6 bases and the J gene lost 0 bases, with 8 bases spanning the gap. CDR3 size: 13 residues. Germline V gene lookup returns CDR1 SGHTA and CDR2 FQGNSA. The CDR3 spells CASSTQYQETQYF. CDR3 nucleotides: TGTGCCAGCAGTACTCAATACCAAGAGACCCAGTACTTC. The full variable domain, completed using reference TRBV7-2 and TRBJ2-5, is GAGVSQSPSNKVTEKGKDVELRCDPISGHTALYWYRQSLGQGLEFLIYFQGNSAPDKSGLPSDRFSAERTGGSVSTLTIQRTQQEDSAVYLCASSTQYQETQYFGPGTRLLVL.

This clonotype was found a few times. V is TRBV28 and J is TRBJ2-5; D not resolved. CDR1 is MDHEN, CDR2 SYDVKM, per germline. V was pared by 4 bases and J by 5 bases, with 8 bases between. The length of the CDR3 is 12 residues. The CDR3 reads CASSSVVETQYF. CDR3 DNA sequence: TGTGCCAGCAGTTCAGTGGTGGAGACCCAGTACTTC.

CDR3 residues: CASSSTGQTYEQYF. The CDR3 region has the DNA TGTGCCAGCAGTTCAACGGGACAGACATACGAGCAGTACTTC. The genes are TRBV12-3 or TRBV12-4 and TRBJ2-7; 7 positions match TRBD1. CDR3 length: 14 residues. V lost 4 bases to trimming and J lost 4 bases; unmatched junction nucleotides: 7.

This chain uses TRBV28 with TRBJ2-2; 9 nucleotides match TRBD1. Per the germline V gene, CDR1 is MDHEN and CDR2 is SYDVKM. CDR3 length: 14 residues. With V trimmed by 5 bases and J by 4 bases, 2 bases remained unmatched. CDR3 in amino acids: CASSRQGGTGELFF. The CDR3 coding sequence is TGTGCCAGCAGTCGACAGGGGGGCACCGGGGAGCTGTTTTTT.

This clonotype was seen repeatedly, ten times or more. The CDR3 reads CAISRQGGAEAFF. In DNA form, the CDR3 reads TGTGCCATCAGTAGACAGGGTGGCGCTGAAGCTTTCTTT. This chain uses TRBV10-3 with TRBJ1-1, with 7 positions matching TRBD1. The length of the CDR3 is 13 residues. Germline assignment: CDR1 ENHRY and CDR2 SYGVKD. Trimming at V came to 5 bases and at J to 6 bases, leaving 6 bases not matched to a gene.

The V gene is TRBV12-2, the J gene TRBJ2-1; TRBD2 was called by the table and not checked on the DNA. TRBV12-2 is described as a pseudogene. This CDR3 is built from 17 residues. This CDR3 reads CASRLWNREGHDNEQFF. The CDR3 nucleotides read TGTGCAAGTCGCTTATGGAATCGGGAGGGCCATGACAATGAGCAGTTCTTC.